This TCR beta chain was captured by sequencing in a study of shared clonotypes between healthy human individuals. CDR1 SGHNT and CDR2 YYREEE come from the germline V gene (reference sequence). The CDR3 has 16 amino acids. V was trimmed by 0 bases and J by 0 bases, leaving 13 bases between them. Splitting the CD4+ cells yielded a CD45RA+ naive subset and a CD45RA-negative memory subset. This clone was seen only once. Its antigen is unidentified. Study-level findings and limits: Among donors, clonotype sharing was expected to be affected by sequencing depth.

Method: immunoSEQ multiplex PCR; TCRdb's copy keeps in-frame clones and lacks some. The table lists 2 million to 2.5 million clones, approximately 96% of them singletons. This receptor was obtained from a young man in good health. What was sequenced was naive CD4+ T cells sorted from blood. The subset is: CD45RA+ positively selected. The chain is built from TRBV5-4 and TRBJ2-7, with D possibly being TRBD1 (6 bases). The CDR3 region has the DNA TGTGCCAGCAGCTTGGGGGCAGGGGATAGCTCCTACGAGCAGTACTTC. Translated: CASSLGAGDSSYEQYF.